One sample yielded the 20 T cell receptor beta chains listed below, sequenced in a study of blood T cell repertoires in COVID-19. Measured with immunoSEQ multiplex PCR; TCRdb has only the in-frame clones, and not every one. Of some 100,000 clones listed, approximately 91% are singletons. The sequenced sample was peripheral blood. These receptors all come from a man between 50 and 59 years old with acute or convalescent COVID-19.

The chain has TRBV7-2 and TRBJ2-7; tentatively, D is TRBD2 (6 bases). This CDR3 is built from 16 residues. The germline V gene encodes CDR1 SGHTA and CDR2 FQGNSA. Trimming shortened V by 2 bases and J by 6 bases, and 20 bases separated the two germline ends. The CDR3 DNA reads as TGTGCCAGCAGCTTACGTCTGGTTGGCGGGGCTCTCGAGCAGTACTTC. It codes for CASSLRLVGGALEQYF.

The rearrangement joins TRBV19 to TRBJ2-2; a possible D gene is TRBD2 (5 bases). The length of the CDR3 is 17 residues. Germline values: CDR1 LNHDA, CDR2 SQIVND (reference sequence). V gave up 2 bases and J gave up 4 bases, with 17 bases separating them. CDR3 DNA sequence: TGTGCCAGTAGTATACGGGGAACCGCGGTGAGCACCGGGGAGCTGTTTTTT. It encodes CASSIRGTAVSTGELFF.

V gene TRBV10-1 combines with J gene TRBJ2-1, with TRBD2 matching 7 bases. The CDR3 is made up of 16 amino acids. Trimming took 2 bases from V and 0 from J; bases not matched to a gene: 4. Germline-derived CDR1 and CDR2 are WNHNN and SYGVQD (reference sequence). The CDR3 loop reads CASSESGATSYNEQFF. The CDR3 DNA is TGCGCCAGCAGTGAGAGCGGGGCAACCTCCTACAATGAGCAGTTCTTC.

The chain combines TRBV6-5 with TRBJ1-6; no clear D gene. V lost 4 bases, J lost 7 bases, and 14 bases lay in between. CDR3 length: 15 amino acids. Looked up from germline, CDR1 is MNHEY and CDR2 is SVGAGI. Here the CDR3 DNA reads TGTGCCAGCAGTTCTCGGGGAGTGGGGAATTCACCCCTCCACTTT. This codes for CASSSRGVGNSPLHF.

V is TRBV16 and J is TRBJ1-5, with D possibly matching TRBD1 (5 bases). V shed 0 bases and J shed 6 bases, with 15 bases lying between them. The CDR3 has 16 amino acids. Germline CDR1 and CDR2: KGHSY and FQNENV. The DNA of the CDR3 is TGTGCCAGCAGCCAATCATCAAGGGGCGTGAGTCAGCCCCAGCATTTT. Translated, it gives CASSQSSRGVSQPQHF.

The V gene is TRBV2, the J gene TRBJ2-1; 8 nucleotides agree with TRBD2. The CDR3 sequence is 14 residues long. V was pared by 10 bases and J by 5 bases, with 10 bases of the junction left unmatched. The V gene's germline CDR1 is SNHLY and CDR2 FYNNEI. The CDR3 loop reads CATSSSGGNNEQFF. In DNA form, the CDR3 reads TGTGCCACCTCAAGCAGCGGGGGAAACAATGAGCAGTTCTTC.

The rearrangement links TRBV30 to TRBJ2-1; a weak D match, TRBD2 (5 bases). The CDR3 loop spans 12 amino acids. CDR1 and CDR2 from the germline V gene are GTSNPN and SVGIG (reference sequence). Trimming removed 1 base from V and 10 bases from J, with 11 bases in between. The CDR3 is CAWSEVGAEQFF. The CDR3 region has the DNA TGTGCCTGGAGTGAAGTGGGAGCCGAGCAGTTCTTC.

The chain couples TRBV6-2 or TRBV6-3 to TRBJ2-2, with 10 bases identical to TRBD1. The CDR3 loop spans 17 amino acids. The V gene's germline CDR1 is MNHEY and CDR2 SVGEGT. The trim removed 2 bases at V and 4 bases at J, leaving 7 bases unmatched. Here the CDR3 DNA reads TGTGCCAGCAGTTACCCTGGGACAGGGGTGCCCACCGGGGAGCTGTTTTTT. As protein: CASSYPGTGVPTGELFF.

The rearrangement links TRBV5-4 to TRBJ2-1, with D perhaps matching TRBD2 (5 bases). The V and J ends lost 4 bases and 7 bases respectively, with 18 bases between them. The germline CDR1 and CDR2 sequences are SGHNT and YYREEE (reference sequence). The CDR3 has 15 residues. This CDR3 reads CASSGPIRGLNEQFF. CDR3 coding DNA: TGTGCCAGCAGCGGGCCTATTCGAGGGCTAAATGAGCAGTTCTTC.

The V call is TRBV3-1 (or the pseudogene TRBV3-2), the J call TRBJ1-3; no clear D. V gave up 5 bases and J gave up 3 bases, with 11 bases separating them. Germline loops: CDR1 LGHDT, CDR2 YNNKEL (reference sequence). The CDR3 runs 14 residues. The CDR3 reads CASSTALHGNTIYF. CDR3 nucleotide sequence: TGTGCCAGCAGCACAGCCCTGCATGGAAACACCATATATTTT.

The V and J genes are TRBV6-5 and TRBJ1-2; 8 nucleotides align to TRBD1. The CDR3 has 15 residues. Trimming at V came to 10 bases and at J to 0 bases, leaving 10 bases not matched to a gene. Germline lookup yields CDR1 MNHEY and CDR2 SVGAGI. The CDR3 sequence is CATSDREHSNYGYTF. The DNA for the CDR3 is TGTGCCACCTCGGACAGGGAACACTCTAACTATGGCTACACCTTC.

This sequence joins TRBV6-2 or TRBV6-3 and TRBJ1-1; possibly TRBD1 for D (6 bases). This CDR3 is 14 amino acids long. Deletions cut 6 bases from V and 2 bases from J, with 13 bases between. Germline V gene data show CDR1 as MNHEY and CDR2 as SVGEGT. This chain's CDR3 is CASSLDSPNTEAFF. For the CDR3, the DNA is TGTGCCAGCAGCTTGGACAGTCCAAACACTGAAGCTTTCTTT.

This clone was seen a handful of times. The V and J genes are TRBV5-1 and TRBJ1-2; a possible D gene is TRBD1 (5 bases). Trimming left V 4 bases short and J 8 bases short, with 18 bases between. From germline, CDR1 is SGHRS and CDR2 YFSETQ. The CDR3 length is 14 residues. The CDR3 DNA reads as TGCGCCAGCAGCCCGGCCGGGGGGTCGGAAGGCTACACCTTC. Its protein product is CASSPAGGSEGYTF.

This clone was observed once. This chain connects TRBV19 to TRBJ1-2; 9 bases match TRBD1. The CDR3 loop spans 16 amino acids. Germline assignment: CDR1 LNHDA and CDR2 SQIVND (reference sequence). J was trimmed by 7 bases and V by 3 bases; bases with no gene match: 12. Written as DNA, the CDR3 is TGTGCCAGTAGTATCGTTCCCGGACAGGGGAACCCTGGCTACACCTTC. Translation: CASSIVPGQGNPGYTF.

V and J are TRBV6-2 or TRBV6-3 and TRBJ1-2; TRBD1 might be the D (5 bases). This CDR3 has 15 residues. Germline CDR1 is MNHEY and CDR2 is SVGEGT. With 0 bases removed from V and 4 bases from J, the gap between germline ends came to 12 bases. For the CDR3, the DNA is TGTGCCAGCAGTTACTCGAATCAGGGCGGCTATGGCTACACCTTC. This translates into CASSYSNQGGYGYTF.

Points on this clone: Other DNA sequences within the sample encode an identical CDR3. CDR3 amino acids: CASSLGRGNEQFF. In DNA, the CDR3 is TGTGCCAGCAGCTTAGGACGGGGCAATGAGCAGTTCTTC. The chain carries TRBV13 and TRBJ2-1; tentative D call: TRBD2 (5 bases). V lost 0 bases, J lost 6 bases, and 6 bases lay in between. The CDR3 spans 13 residues. Germline CDR1 reads PRHDT; CDR2 reads FYEKMQ (reference sequence).

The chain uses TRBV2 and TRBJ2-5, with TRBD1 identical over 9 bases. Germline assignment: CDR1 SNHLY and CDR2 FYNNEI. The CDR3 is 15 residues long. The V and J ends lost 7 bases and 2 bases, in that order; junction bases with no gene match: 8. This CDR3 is CASKEGTGQQETQYF. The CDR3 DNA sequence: TGTGCCAGCAAAGAAGGGACAGGGCAGCAAGAGACCCAGTACTTC. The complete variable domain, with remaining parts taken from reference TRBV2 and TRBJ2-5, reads EPEVTQTPSHQVTQMGQEVILRCVPISNHLYFYWYRQILGQKVEFLVSFYNNEISEKSEIFDDQFSVERPDGSNFTLKIRSTKLEDSAMYFCASKEGTGQQETQYFGPGTRLLVL.

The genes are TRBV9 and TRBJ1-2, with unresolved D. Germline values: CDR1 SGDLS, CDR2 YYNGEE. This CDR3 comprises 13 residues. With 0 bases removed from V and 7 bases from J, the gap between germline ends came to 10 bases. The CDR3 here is CASSVVSGFGYTF. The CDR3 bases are TGTGCCAGCAGCGTAGTTTCCGGGTTTGGCTACACCTTC.

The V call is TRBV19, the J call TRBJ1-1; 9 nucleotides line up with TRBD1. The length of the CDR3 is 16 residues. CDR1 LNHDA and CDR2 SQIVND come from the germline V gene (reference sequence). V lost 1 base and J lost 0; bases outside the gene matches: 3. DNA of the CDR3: TGTGCCAGTAGTATAGGGACAGGGGTGATGAACACTGAAGCTTTCTTT. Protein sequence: CASSIGTGVMNTEAFF. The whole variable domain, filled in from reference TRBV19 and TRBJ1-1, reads DGGITQSPKYLFRKEGQNVTLSCEQNLNHDAMYWYRQDPGQGLRLIYYSQIVNDFQKGDIAEGYSVSREKKESFPLTVTSAQKNPTAFYLCASSIGTGVMNTEAFFGQGTRLTVV.

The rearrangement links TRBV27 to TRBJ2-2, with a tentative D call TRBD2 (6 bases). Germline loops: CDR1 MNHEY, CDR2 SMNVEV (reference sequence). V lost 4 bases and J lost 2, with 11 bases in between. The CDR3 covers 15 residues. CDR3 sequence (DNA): TGTGCCAGCAGTTCCGGGGGTACAAACACCGGGGAGCTGTTTTTT. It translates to CASSSGGTNTGELFF.